These 8 T cell receptor beta chains share one sample of origin, sequenced in a study of cytomegalovirus exposure and HLA in healthy donors. PCR employed 60 Vbeta and 13 Jbeta primers. Assay used: immunoSEQ multiplex PCR; TCRdb lists only in-frame clones, some missing. Here the sample spans 55,000 to 65,000 clones, 65% to 90% being singletons. The sequencing sample was made of PBMCs. These receptors originate from a female donor in good health and CMV-seronegative.

The chain combines TRBV5-8 with TRBJ1-6; 8 bases agree with TRBD1. Germline CDR1 is SGHTS and CDR2 is YDEGEE. CDR3 length: 15 amino acids. Losses at the gene ends were 5 bases for V and 4 bases for J; bases not matched to a gene: 5. The CDR3 region has the DNA TGTGCCAGCAGTTACGACAGGGGATATAATTCACCCCTCCACTTT. It yields the protein CASSYDRGYNSPLHF. Complete variable domain (other parts from reference TRBV5-8 and TRBJ1-6): EAGVTQSPTHLIKTRGQQATLRCSPISGHTSVYWYQQALGLGLQFLLWYDEGEERNRGNFPPRFSGRQFPNYSSELNVNALELEDSALYLCASSYDRGYNSPLHFGNGTRLTVT.

In its sample, this clone was seen once. The chain recombines TRBV11-2 with TRBJ2-1, with a possible D match to TRBD2 (5 bases). The CDR3 consists of 13 residues. V gave up 7 bases and J gave up 0 bases, with 7 bases separating them. Germline lookup yields CDR1 SGHAT and CDR2 FQNNGV. CDR3 DNA: TGTGCCAGCACCCGGGACTCCTACAATGAGCAGTTCTTC. It encodes CASTRDSYNEQFF.

The CDR3 protein is CASRSDYSNQPQHF. CDR3 sequence (DNA): TGTGCCAGCCGCAGCGATTATAGCAATCAGCCCCAGCATTTT. V is TRBV19 and J is TRBJ1-5; D call uncertain. CDR3 length: 14 amino acids. V was shortened by 9 bases and J by 0 bases, with 12 bases between the two germline ends. Per germline, CDR1 LNHDA and CDR2 SQIVND (reference sequence).

The gene calls are TRBV30 and TRBJ2-3; TRBD1 matches at 10 bases. Germline V gene lookup returns CDR1 GTSNPN and CDR2 SVGIG (reference sequence). The trim removed 8 bases at V and 3 bases at J, leaving 5 bases unmatched. The CDR3 length is 13 residues. The CDR3 bases are TGTGCCCGTCAGGGACAGGGGACAGATACGCAGTATTTT. Translating gives CARQGQGTDTQYF.

The chain employs TRBV7-3 and TRBJ2-7, with 7 nucleotides matching TRBD2. Per the germline V gene, CDR1 is SGHTA and CDR2 is FQGTGA. V dropped 5 bases and J dropped 0; count of bases not matched to a gene: 7. The CDR3 runs 15 residues. The CDR3 here is CASSPGASGSYEQYF. As DNA, the CDR3 is TGTGCCAGCAGCCCTGGGGCTAGCGGCTCCTACGAGCAGTACTTC.

This clone was recorded a few times. The V call is TRBV7-9, the J call TRBJ2-5; 7 nucleotides align to TRBD2. CDR3 length: 15 residues. Per the germline V gene, CDR1 is SEHNR and CDR2 is FQNEAQ (reference sequence). V lost 1 base and J lost 4; bases outside the gene matches: 6. The CDR3 nucleotides are TGTGCCAGCAGCTTAGTGGGCCTAGCGGCAGAGACCCAGTACTTC. Translated: CASSLVGLAAETQYF.

The chain couples TRBV15 to TRBJ2-3; TRBD2 might be the D (8 bases). Germline lookup yields CDR1 LNHNV and CDR2 YYDKDF (reference sequence). This CDR3 spans 15 amino acids. V was trimmed by 7 bases and J by 5 bases, leaving 19 bases between them. The CDR3 protein is CATKSTGGGLDTQYF. The CDR3 region has the DNA TGTGCCACCAAGTCTACGGGAGGGGGCCTAGATACGCAGTATTTT.

The V call is TRBV2, the J call TRBJ1-2, with 9 bases identical to TRBD1. After removal of 8 bases from V and 5 bases from J, the junction contained 12 bases not matched to a gene. This CDR3 spans 15 amino acids. CDR1 is SNHLY and CDR2 is FYNNEI in the germline V gene. In DNA, the CDR3 is TGTGCCAGCCCGGGCGGACAGGGGACGGGGTATGGCTACACCTTC. Protein sequence: CASPGGQGTGYGYTF.